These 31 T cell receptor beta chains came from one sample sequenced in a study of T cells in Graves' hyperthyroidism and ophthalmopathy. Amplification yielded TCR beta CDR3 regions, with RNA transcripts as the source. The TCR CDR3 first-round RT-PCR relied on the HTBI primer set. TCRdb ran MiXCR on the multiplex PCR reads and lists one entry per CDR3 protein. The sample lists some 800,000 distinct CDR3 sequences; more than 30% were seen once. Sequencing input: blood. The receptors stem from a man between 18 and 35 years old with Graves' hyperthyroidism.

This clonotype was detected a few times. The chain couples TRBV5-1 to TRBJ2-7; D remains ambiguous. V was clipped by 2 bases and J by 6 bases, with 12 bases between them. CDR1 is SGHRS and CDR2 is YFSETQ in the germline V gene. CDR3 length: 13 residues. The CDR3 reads CASSFGSKSEQYF. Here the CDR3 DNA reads TGCGCCAGCAGCTTTGGGTCTAAGTCCGAGCAGTACTTC.

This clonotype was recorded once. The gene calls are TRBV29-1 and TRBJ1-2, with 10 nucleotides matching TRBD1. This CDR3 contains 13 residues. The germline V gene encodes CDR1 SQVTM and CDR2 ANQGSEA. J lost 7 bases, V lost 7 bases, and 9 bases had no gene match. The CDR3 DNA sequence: TGCAGCGCCGCCGGGACAGGGGACGGTGGCTACACCTTC. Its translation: CSAAGTGDGGYTF.

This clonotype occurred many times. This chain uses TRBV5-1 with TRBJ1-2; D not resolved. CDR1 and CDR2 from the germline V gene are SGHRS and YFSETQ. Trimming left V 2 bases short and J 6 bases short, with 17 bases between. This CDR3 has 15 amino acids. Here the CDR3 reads CASSFVDGSRNGYTF. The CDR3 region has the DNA TGCGCCAGCAGCTTTGTAGATGGGAGTAGGAATGGCTACACCTTC.

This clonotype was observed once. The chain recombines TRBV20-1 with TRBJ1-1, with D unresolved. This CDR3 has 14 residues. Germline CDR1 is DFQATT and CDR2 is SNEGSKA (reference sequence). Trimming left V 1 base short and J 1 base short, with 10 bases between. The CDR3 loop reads CSARADFRNTEAFF. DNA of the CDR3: TGCAGTGCTAGAGCGGACTTTAGGAACACTGAAGCTTTCTTT.

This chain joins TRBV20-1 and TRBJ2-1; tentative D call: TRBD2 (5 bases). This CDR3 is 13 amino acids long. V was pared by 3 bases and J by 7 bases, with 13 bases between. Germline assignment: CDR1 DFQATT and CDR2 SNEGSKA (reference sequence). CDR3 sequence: CSARGDWENEQFF. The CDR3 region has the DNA TGCAGTGCTAGGGGAGATTGGGAGAATGAGCAGTTCTTC.

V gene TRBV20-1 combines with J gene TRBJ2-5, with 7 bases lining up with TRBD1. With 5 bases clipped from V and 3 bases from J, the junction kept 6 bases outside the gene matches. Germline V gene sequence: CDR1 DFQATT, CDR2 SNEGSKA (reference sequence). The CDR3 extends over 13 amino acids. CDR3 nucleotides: TGCAGTGCTTCTCCGGGACAGAAAGAGACCCAGTACTTC. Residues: CSASPGQKETQYF.

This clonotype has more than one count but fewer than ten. Written as DNA, the CDR3 is TGCAGTGCTAGAAGGACTTTAAGCTCCTACGAGCAGTACTTC. It encodes CSARRTLSSYEQYF. This chain links TRBV20-1 with TRBJ2-7, with D possibly being TRBD2 (5 bases). The CDR3 runs 14 residues. The germline V and J ends were trimmed by 2 bases and 0 bases, with 11 bases remaining between them. The germline CDR1 and CDR2 sequences are DFQATT and SNEGSKA (reference sequence).

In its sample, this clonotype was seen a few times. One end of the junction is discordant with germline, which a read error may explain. The CDR3 sequence: CATNRVDQGSGNTIYF. In DNA, the CDR3 is TGTGCCACCAACAGAGTGGATCAGGGCTCTGGAAACACCATATATTTT. V is TRBV15 and J is TRBJ1-3; D possibly corresponds to TRBD1 (5 bases). In germline, CDR1 is LNHNV, CDR2 YYDKDF (reference sequence). This CDR3 is built from 16 residues.

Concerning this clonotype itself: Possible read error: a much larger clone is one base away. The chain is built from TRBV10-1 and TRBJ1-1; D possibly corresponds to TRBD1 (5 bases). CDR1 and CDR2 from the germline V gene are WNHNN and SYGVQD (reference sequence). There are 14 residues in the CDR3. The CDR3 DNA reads TGCGCCAGCAGTTCTAACAGGTTTGGGACTGGAGCTTTCTTT. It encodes CASSSNRFGTGAFF.

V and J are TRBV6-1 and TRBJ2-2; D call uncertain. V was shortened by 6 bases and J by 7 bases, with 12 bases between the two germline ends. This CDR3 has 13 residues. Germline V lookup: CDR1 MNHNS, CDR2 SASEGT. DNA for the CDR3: TGTGCCAGCAGCCCAAAGTCCGGCGGGGAGCTGTTTTTT. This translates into CASSPKSGGELFF.

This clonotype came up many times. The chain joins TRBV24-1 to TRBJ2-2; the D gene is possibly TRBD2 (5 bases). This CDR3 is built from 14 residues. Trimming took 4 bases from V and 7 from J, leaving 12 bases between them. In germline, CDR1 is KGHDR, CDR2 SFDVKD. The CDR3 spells CATSDSSRGGELFF. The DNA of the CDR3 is TGTGCCACCAGTGACTCTTCCCGGGGCGGGGAGCTGTTTTTT.

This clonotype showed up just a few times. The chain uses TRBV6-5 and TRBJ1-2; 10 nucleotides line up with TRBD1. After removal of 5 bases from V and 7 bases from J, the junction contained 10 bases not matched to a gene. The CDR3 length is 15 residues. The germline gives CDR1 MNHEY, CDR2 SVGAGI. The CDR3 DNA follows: TGTGCCAGCAGTACCCGGGGACAGGGGACCGGTGGCTACACCTTC. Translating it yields CASSTRGQGTGGYTF.

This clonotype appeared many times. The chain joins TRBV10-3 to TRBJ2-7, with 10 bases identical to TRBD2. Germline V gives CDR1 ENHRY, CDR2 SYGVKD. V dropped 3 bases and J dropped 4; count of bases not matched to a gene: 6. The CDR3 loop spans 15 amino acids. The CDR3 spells CAISEGERGGYEQYF. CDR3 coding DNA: TGTGCCATCAGTGAAGGGGAGCGGGGGGGTTACGAGCAGTACTTC.

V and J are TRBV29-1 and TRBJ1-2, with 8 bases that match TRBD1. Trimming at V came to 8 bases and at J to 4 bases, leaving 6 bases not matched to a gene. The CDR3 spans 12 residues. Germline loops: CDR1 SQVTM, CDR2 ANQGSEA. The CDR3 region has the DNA TGCAGCTTTGGGACAGGCATCTATGGCTACACCTTC. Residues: CSFGTGIYGYTF.

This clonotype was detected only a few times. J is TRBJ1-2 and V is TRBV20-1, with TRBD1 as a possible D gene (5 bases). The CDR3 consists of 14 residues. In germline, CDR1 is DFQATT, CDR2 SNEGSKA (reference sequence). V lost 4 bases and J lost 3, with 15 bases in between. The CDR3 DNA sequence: TGCAGTGCTAAACTTCCGGGACGGTACTATGGCTACACCTTC. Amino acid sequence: CSAKLPGRYYGYTF.

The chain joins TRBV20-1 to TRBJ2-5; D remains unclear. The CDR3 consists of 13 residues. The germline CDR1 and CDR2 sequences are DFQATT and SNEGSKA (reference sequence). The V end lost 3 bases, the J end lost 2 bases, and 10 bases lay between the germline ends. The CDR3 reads CSASAGRQETQYF. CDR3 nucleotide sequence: TGCAGTGCTAGTGCCGGACGGCAAGAGACCCAGTACTTC.

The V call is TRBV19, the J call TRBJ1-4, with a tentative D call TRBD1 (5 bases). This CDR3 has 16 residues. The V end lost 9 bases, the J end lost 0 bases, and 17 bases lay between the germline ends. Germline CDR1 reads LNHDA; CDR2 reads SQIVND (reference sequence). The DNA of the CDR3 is TGTGCCAGCAGTGCCCCCGGGACCGCAACTAATGAAAAACTGTTTTTT. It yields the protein CASSAPGTATNEKLFF.

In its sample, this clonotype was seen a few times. The CDR3 region has the DNA TGCGCCAGCAGCCAAGCGACAAGCGTTTATCATGGCTACACCTTC. As protein: CASSQATSVYHGYTF. This chain joins TRBV4-1 and TRBJ1-2; D gene unclear. This CDR3 has 15 amino acids. V was cut by 1 base and J by 6 bases, with 15 bases left in between. Germline CDR1 is MGHRA and CDR2 is YSYEKL.

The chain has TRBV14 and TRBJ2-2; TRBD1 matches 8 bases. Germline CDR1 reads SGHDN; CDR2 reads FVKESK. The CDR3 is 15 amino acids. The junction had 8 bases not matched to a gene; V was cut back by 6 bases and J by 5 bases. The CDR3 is CASRLGQGWTGELFF. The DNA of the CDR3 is TGTGCCAGCAGACTCGGACAGGGCTGGACCGGGGAGCTGTTTTTT.

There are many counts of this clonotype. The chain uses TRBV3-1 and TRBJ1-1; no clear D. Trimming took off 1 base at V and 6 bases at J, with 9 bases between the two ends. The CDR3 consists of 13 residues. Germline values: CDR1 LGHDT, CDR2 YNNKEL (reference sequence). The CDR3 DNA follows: TGTGCCAGCAGCCAAGGGAGAGGTGCTGAAGCTTTCTTT. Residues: CASSQGRGAEAFF.

CDR3 region: CASSSQRTLGYTF. CDR3 DNA sequence: TGCGCCAGCAGCTCCCAGAGGACGCTCGGCTACACCTTC. V gene TRBV5-1 combines with J gene TRBJ1-2; no clear D gene. CDR3 length: 13 residues. The V gene's germline CDR1 is SGHRS and CDR2 YFSETQ. The V end was cut by 3 bases, the J end by 8 bases, with 14 bases between.

The CDR3 here is CASSHTSGGSQETQYF. The CDR3 nucleotides are TGTGCCAGCAGTCACACCAGCGGGGGAAGCCAAGAGACCCAGTACTTC. This chain joins TRBV7-9 and TRBJ2-5; 8 bases align to TRBD2. The germline V gene has CDR1 SEHNR and CDR2 FQNEAQ (reference sequence). CDR3 length: 16 residues. V lost 6 bases and J lost 1; bases outside the gene matches: 10. Looking up the rest from reference TRBV7-9 and TRBJ2-5 gives the full variable domain: DTGVSQNPRHKITKRGQNVTFRCDPISEHNRLYWYRQTLGQGPEFLTYFQNEAQLEKSRLLSDRFSAERPKGSFSTLEIQRTEQGDSAMYLCASSHTSGGSQETQYFGPGTRLLVL.

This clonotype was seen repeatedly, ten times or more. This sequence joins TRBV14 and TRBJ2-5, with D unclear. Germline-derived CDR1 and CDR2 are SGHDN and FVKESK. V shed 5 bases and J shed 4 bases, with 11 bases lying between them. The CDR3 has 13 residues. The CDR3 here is CASSYPGRETQYF. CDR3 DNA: TGTGCCAGCAGCTACCCAGGACGAGAGACCCAGTACTTC.

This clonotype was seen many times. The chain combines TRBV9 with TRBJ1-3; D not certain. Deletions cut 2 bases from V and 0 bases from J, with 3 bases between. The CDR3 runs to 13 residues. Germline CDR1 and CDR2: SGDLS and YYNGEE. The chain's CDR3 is CASSVNSGNTIYF. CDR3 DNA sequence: TGTGCCAGCAGCGTCAACTCTGGAAACACCATATATTTT.

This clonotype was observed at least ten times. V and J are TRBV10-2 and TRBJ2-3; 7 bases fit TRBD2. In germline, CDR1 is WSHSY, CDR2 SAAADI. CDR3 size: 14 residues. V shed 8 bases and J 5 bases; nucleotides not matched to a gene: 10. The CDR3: CASALAGAGDTQYF. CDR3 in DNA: TGCGCCAGCGCCCTCGCGGGAGCGGGAGATACGCAGTATTTT.

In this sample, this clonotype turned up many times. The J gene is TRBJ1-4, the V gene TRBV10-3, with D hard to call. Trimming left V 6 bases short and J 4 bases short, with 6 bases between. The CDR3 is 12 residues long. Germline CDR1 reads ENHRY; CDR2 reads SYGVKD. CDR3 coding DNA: TGTGCCATCAGCGATTATAATGAAAAACTGTTTTTT. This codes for CAISDYNEKLFF.

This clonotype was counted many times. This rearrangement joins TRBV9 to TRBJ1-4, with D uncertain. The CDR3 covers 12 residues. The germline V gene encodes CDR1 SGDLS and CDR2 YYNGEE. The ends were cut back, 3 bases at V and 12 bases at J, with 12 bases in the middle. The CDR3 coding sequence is TGTGCCAGCAGCGGCGGCTTGAACGAACTGTTTTTT. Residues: CASSGGLNELFF.

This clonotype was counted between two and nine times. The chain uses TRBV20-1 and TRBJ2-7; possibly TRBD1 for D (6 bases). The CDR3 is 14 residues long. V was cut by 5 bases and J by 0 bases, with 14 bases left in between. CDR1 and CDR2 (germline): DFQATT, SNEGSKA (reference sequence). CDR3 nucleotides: TGCAGTGCTGAGGGGGAGATCCGCTCCTACGAGCAGTACTTC. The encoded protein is CSAEGEIRSYEQYF.

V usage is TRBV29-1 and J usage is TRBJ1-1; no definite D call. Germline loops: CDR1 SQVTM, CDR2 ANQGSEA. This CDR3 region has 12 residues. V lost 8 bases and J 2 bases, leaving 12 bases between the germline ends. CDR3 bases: TGCAGCAGTTTCCAACCTAACACTGAAGCTTTCTTT. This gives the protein CSSFQPNTEAFF.

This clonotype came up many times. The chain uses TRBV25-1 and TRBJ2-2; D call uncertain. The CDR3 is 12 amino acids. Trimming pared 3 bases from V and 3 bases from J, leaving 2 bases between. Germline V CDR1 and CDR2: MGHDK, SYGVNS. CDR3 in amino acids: CASSDHTGELFF. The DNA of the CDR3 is TGTGCCAGCAGTGACCACACCGGGGAGCTGTTTTTT.

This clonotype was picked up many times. This CDR3 reads CASLDDTEAFF. In nucleotides, the CDR3 is TGTGCCAGCCTCGACGACACTGAAGCTTTCTTT. The V gene is TRBV12-3 or TRBV12-4, the J gene TRBJ1-1; no definite D call. The length of the CDR3 is 11 residues. V lost 8 bases and J 3 bases, leaving 7 bases between the germline ends.